This T cell receptor beta chain appears in the sequencing data of a study of blood T cells in healthy people across ages. Study findings and constraints: The authors considered diversity estimates from one million T cells to be underestimates. Relative to aged donors, long-lived donors carried more naive CD4+ cells and displayed higher diversity. As naive T cell percentage varied, TCR beta diversity correlated strongly with it.

This clonotype has a count of ten or more. Its antigen is unknown. With a J-beta primer mix and a sample-barcoded 5' primer, a second PCR ran roughly 6 to 11 cycles. A template-switch adaptor containing 12 random nucleotides labeled each cDNA molecule. TCRdb reprocessed the 5' RACE reads via MiXCR and lists one record per CDR3 protein. The sample holds fewer than 950,000 distinct CDR3 sequences, about 53% seen once. The clonotype originates from a man older than 75 in good health. Material: blood.

This CDR3 reads CATSDLNRETGELFF. CDR3 coding DNA: TGTGCCACCAGTGATTTAAACAGGGAAACCGGGGAGCTGTTTTTT. The genes are TRBV24-1 and TRBJ2-2, with D perhaps matching TRBD1 (6 bases). This CDR3 contains 15 residues. The V end was cut by 1 base, the J end by 5 bases, with 10 bases between. Germline CDR1 reads KGHDR; CDR2 reads SFDVKD.